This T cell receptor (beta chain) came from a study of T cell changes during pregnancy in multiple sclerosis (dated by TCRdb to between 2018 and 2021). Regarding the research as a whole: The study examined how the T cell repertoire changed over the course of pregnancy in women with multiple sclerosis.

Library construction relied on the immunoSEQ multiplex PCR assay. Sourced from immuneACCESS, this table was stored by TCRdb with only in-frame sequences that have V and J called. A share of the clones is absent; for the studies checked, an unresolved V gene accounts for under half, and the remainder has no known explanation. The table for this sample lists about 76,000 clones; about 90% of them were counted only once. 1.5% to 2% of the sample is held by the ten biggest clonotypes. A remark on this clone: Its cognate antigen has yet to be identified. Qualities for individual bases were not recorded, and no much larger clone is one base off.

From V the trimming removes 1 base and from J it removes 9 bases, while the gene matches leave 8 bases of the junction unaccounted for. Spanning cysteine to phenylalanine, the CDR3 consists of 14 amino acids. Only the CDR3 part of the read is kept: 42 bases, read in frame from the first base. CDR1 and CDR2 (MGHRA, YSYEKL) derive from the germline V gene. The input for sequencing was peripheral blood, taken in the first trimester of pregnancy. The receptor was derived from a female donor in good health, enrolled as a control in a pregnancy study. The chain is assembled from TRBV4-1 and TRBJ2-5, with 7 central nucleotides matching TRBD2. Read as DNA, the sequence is TGCGCCAGCAGCCAAGGCGCGGGCCGGGGGGCCCAGTACTTC. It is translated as CASSQGAGRGAQYF.